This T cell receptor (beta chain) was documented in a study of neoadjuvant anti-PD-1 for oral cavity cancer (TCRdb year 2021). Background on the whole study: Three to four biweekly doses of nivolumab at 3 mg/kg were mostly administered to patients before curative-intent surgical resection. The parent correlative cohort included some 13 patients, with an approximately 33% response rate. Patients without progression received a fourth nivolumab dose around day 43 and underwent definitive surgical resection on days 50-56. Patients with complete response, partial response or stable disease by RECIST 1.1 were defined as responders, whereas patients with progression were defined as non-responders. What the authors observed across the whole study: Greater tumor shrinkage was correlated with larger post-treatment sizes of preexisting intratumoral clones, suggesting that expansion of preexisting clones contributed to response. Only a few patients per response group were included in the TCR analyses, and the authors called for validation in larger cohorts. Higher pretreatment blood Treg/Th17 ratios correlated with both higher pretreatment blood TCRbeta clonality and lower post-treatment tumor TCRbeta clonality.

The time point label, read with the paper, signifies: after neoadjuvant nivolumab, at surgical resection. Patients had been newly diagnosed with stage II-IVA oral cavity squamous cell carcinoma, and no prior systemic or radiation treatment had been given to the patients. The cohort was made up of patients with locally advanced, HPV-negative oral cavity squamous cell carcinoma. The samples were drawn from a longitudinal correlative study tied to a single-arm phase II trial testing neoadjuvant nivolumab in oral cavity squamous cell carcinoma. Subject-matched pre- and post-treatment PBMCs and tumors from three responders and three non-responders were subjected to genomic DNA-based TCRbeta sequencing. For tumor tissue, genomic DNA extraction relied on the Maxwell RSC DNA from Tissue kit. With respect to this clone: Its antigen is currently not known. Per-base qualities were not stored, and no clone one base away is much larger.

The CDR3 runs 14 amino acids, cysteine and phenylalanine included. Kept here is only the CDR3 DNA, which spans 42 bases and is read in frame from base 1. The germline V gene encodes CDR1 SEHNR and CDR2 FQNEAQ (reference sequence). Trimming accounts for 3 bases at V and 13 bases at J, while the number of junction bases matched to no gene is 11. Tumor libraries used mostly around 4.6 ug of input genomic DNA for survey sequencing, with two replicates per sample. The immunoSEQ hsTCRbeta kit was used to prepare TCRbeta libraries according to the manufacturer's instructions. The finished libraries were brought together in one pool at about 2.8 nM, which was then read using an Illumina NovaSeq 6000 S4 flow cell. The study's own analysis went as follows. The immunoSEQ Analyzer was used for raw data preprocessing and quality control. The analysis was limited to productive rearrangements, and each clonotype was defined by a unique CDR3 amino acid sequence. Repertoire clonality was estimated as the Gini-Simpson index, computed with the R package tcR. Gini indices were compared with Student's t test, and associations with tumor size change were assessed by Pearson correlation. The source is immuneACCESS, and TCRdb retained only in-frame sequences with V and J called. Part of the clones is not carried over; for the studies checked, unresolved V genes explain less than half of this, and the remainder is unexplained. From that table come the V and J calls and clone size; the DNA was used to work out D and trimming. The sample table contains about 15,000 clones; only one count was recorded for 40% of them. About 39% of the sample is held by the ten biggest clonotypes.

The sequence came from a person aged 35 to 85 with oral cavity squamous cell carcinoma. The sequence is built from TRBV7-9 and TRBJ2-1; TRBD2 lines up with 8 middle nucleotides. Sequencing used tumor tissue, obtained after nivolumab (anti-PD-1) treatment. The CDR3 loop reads CASSLVTSGKKQFF. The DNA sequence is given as TGTGCCAGCAGCTTGGTAACTAGCGGAAAGAAACAGTTCTTC.